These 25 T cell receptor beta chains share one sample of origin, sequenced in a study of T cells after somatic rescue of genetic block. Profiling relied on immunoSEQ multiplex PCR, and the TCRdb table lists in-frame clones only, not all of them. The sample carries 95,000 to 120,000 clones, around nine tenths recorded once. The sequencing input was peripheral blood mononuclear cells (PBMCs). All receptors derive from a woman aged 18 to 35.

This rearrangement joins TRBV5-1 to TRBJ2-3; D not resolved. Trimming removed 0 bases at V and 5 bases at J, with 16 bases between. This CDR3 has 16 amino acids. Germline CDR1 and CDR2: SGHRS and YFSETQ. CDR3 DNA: TGCGCCAGCAGCTTGGCCCCCTCCCGTGTTGGAGATACGCAGTATTTT. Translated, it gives CASSLAPSRVGDTQYF.

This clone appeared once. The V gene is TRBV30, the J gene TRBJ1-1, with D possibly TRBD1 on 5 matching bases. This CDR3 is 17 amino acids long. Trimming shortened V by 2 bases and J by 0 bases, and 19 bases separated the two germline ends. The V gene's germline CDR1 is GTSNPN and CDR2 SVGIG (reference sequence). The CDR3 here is CAWSRPWSGGVNTEAFF. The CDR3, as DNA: TGTGCCTGGAGTCGACCTTGGTCGGGGGGAGTGAACACTGAAGCTTTCTTT.

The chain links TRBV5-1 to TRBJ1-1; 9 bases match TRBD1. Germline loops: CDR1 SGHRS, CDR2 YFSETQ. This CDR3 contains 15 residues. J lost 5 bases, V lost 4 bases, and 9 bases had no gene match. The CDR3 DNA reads TGCGCCAGCAGCCTGCGACAGGGGGAAAAGACTGAAGCTTTCTTT. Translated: CASSLRQGEKTEAFF.

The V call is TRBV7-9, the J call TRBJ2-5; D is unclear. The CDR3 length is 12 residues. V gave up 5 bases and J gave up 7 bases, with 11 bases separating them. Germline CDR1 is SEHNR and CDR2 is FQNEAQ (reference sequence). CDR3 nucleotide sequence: TGTGCCAGCAGCCCGGAGTTGGTGACCCAGTACTTC. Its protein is CASSPELVTQYF.

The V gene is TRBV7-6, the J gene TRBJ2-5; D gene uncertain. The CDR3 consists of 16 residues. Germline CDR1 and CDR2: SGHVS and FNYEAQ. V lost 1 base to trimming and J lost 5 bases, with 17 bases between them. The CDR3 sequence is CASSLGSGSLGETQYF. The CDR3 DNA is TGTGCCAGCAGCTTAGGATCCGGCAGCCTCGGTGAGACCCAGTACTTC. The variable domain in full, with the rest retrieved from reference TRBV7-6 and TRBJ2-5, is GAGVSQSPRYKVTKRGQDVALRCDPISGHVSLYWYRQALGQGPEFLTYFNYEAQQDKSGLPNDRFSAERPEGSISTLTIQRTEQRDSAMYRCASSLGSGSLGETQYFGPGTRLLVL.

The CDR3 DNA sequence: TGTGCCAGCAGCTTACAGGGAGAGCAGTACTTC. It translates to CASSLQGEQYF. This rearrangement joins TRBV7-9 to TRBJ2-7; possibly TRBD1 for D (5 bases). Between the trimmed V and J ends, which lost 2 bases and 7 bases, there was a span of 6 bases. The CDR3 is 11 residues long. Germline V gives CDR1 SEHNR, CDR2 FQNEAQ (reference sequence).

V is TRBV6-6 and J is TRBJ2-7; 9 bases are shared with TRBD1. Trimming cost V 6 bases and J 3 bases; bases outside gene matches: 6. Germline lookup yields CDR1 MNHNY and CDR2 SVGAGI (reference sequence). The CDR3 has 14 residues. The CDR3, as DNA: TGTGCCAGCAGCTTTGAGGGACAGGGCTACGAGCAGTACTTC. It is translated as CASSFEGQGYEQYF.

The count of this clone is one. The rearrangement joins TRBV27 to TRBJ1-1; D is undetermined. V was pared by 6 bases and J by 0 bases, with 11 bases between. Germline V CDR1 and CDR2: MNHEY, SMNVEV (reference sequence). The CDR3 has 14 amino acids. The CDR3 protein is CASRTLQVNTEAFF. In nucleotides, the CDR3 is TGTGCCAGCAGGACGCTACAAGTGAACACTGAAGCTTTCTTT.

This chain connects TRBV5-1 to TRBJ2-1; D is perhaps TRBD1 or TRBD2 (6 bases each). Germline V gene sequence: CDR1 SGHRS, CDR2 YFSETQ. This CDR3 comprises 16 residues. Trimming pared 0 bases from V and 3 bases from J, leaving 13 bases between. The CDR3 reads CASSLARGARYNEQFF. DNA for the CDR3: TGCGCCAGCAGCTTGGCTAGGGGGGCGCGCTACAATGAGCAGTTCTTC.

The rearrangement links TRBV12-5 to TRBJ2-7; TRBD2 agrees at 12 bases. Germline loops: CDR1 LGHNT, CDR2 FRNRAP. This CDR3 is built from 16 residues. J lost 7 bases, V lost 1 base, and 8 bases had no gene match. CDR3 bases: TGTGCTAGTGGTTTGGCAGGACTAGCGGGGACAGGAGAGCAGTACTTC. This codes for CASGLAGLAGTGEQYF.

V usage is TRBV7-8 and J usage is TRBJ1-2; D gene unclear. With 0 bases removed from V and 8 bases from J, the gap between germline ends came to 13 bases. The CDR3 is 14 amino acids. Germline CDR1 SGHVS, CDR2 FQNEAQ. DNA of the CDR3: TGTGCCAGCAGCTTAGCTAGGAGGCCTGGGGGCTACACCTTC. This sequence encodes CASSLARRPGGYTF.

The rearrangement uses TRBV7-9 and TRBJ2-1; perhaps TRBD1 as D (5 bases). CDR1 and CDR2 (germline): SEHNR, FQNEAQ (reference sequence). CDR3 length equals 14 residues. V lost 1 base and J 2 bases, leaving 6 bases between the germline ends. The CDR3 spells CASSLEGAYNEQFF. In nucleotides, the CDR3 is TGTGCCAGCAGCTTAGAAGGGGCCTACAATGAGCAGTTCTTC.

The CDR3, as DNA: TGTGCCAGCAGCCAAATTAGTTCAGATACGCAGTATTTT. Its protein is CASSQISSDTQYF. The chain employs TRBV4-2 and TRBJ2-3; D not certain. The CDR3 is 13 amino acids. Trimming took 2 bases from V and 4 from J, leaving 7 bases between them. In germline, CDR1 is LGHNA, CDR2 YNFKEQ.

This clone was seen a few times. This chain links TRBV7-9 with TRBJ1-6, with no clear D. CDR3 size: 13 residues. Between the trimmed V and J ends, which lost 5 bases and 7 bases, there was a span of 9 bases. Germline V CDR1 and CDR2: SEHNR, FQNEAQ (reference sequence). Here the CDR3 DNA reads TGTGCCAGCAGCCCCTACGGGAATTCACCCCTCCACTTT. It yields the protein CASSPYGNSPLHF.

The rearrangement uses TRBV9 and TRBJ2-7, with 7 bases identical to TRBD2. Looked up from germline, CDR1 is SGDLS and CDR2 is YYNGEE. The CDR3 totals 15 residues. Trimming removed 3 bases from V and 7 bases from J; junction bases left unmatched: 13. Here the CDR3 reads CASSARDSTGREQYF. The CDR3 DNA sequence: TGTGCCAGCAGCGCCCGGGACTCGACCGGGAGGGAGCAGTACTTC.

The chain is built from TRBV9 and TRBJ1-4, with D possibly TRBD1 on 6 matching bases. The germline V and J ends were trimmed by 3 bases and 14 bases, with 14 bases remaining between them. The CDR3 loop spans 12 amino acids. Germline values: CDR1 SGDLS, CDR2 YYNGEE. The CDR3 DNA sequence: TGTGCCAGCAGCGGTCCGCAGGGGTGGCTGTTTTTT. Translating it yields CASSGPQGWLFF.

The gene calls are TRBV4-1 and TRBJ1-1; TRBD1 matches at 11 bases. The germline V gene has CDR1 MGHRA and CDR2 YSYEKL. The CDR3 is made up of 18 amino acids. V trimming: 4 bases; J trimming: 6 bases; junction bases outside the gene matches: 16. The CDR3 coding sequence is TGCGCCAGCAGCCCCAGGGACAGGGGGGCCGAGTTGAGCGCTGAAGCTTTCTTT. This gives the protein CASSPRDRGAELSAEAFF.

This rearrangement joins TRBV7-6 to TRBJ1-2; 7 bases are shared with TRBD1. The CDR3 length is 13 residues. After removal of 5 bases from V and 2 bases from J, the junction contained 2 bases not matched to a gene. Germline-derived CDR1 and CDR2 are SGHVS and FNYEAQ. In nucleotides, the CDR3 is TGTGCCAGCAGCCCGACAGGGAACTATGGCTACACCTTC. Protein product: CASSPTGNYGYTF.

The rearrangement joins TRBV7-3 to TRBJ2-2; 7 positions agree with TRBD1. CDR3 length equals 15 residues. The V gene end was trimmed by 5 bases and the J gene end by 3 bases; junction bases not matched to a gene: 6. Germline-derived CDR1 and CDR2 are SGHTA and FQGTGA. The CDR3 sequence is CASSELQGYTGELFF. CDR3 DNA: TGTGCCAGCAGCGAATTACAGGGGTACACCGGGGAGCTGTTTTTT.

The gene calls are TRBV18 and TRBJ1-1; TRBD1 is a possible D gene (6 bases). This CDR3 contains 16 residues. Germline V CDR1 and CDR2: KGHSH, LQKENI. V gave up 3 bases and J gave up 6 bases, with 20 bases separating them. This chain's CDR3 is CASSPPSRGGEAEAFF. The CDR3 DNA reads TGTGCCAGCTCACCCCCGTCCCGGGGGGGCGAGGCTGAAGCTTTCTTT.

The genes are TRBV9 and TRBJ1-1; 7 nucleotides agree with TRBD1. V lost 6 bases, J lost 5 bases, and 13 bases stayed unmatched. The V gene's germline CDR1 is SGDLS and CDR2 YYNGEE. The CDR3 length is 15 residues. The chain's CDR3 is CASTPVRGRGTEAFF. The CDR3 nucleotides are TGTGCCAGCACCCCAGTAAGGGGGCGAGGAACTGAAGCTTTCTTT.

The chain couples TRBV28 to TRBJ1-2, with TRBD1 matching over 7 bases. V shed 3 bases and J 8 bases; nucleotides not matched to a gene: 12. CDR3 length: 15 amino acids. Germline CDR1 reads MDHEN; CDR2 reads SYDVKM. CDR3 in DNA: TGTGCCAGCAGTTTCCCGGGACAGAAAGTGGGGGGCTACACCTTC. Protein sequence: CASSFPGQKVGGYTF.

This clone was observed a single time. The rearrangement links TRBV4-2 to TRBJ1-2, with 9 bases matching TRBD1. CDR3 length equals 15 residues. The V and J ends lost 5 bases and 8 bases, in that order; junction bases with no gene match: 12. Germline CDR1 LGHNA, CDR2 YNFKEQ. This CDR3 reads CASSAGGRTGDGYTF. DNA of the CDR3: TGTGCCAGCAGCGCAGGAGGGAGGACAGGGGACGGCTACACCTTC.

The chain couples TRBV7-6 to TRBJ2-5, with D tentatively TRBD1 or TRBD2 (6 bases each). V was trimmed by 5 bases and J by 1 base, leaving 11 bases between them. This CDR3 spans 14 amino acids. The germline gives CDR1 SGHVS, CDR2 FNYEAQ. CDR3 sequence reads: CASSPWGAQETQYF. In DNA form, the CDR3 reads TGTGCCAGCAGCCCCTGGGGGGCCCAAGAGACCCAGTACTTC.

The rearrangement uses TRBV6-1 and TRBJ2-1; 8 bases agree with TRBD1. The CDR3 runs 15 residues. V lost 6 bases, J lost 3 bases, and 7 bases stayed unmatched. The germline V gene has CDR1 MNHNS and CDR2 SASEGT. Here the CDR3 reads CASRAGTGYYNEQFF. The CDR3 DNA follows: TGTGCCAGCAGAGCCGGGACAGGCTACTACAATGAGCAGTTCTTC.